The rows below give T cell receptor beta chains drawn from one sample of a study of blood T cells in healthy people across ages. TCRdb ran MiXCR on the 5' RACE reads and lists one entry per CDR3 protein. In the table there are about 650,000 distinct CDR3 sequences, roughly half of which are singletons. Sequencing was performed on blood. The receptors were gathered from a woman of 80 years or more in good health. The CDR3 runs from the conserved cysteine through the conserved F or W. D genes are given only for firm matches. Size is omitted from some rows. Given values are once, few, many or a class for expanded clones.

J gene: TRBJ1-2; clone size: NA; D gene: NA; V gene: TRBV20-1; CDR3 protein: CSARPLDSLDPNDYTF; CDR3 DNA: TGCAGCGCGCGCCCGCTGGACAGTTTGGATCCTAATGACTACACCTTC
J gene: TRBJ1-1; clone size: few; D gene: TRBD1; V gene: TRBV29-1; CDR3 protein: CSAFNPQGDTEAFF; CDR3 DNA: TGCAGCGCTTTCAACCCTCAGGGGGACACTGAAGCTTTCTTT
J gene: TRBJ2-1; clone size: many; D gene: TRBD2; V gene: TRBV20-1; CDR3 protein: CSARSPTGTSANEQFF; CDR3 DNA: TGCAGTGCTAGAAGTCCAACCGGGACTAGCGCCAATGAGCAGTTCTTC
J gene: TRBJ1-1; clone size: NA; D gene: NA; V gene: TRBV20-1; CDR3 protein: CSARDLTGWGTEAFF; CDR3 DNA: TGCAGTGCTAGAGATCTAACAGGTTGGGGCACTGAAGCTTTCTTT
J gene: TRBJ2-5; clone size: NA; D gene: NA; V gene: TRBV2; CDR3 protein: CASIRDTQETQYF; CDR3 DNA: TGTGCCAGCATCCGGGACACTCAAGAGACCCAGTACTTC
J gene: TRBJ2-5; clone size: NA; D gene: TRBD2; V gene: TRBV10-3; CDR3 protein: CAISGRATSGEETQYF; CDR3 DNA: TGTGCCATCAGTGGTAGAGCGACTAGCGGGGAAGAGACCCAGTACTTC
J gene: TRBJ1-1; clone size: NA; D gene: NA; V gene: TRBV4-1; CDR3 protein: CARSQDLTWGGSEAFF; CDR3 DNA: TGCGCCAGAAGCCAAGATCTCACTTGGGGGGGTTCTGAAGCTTTCTTT
J gene: TRBJ2-1; clone size: many; D gene: NA; V gene: TRBV12-3/TRBV12-4; CDR3 protein: CASSSPRTGEDEQFF; CDR3 DNA: TGTGCCAGCAGTTCGCCAAGAACAGGGGAGGATGAGCAGTTCTTC
J gene: TRBJ2-3; clone size: many; D gene: NA; V gene: TRBV7-2; CDR3 protein: CASSESVRGVADTQYF; CDR3 DNA: TGTGCCAGCAGCGAGTCAGTACGGGGAGTGGCAGATACGCAGTATTTT
J gene: TRBJ2-5; clone size: NA; D gene: NA; V gene: TRBV10-3; CDR3 protein: CAISGGRGKETQYF; CDR3 DNA: TGTGCCATCAGTGGGGGCAGGGGAAAAGAGACCCAGTACTTC
J gene: TRBJ2-7; clone size: NA; D gene: NA; V gene: TRBV14; CDR3 protein: CASSQRRGEQYF; CDR3 DNA: TGTGCCAGCAGCCAACGACGGGGCGAGCAGTACTTC
J gene: TRBJ2-2; clone size: few; D gene: NA; V gene: TRBV10-3; CDR3 protein: CAISPGGQTGELFF; CDR3 DNA: TGTGCCATCAGTCCAGGGGGGCAAACCGGGGAGCTGTTTTTT
J gene: TRBJ2-4; clone size: NA; D gene: TRBD1; V gene: TRBV20-1; CDR3 protein: CSARRRTGEGAKNIQYF; CDR3 DNA: TGCAGTGCTAGACGTAGGACAGGGGAGGGGGCCAAAAACATTCAGTACTTC
J gene: TRBJ1-3; clone size: NA; D gene: TRBD1; V gene: TRBV7-6; CDR3 protein: CASSPLGQGSSGNTIYF; CDR3 DNA: TGTGCCAGCAGCCCTTTGGGACAGGGGAGCTCTGGAAACACCATATATTTT
J gene: TRBJ1-2; clone size: NA; D gene: NA; V gene: TRBV7-9; CDR3 protein: CASSPRTGLGNYGYTF; CDR3 DNA: TGTGCCAGCAGCCCCCGGACGGGACTCGGAAACTATGGCTACACCTTC
J gene: TRBJ2-1; clone size: once; D gene: TRBD1; V gene: TRBV5-1; CDR3 protein: CASNSTGTGVNGQFF; CDR3 DNA: TGCGCCAGCAACTCCACCGGGACAGGGGTGAATGGGCAGTTCTTC
J gene: TRBJ2-7; clone size: few; D gene: NA; V gene: TRBV28; CDR3 protein: CASSWPATYEQYF; CDR3 DNA: TGTGCCAGCAGTTGGCCAGCGACCTACGAGCAGTACTTC
J gene: TRBJ2-1; clone size: many; D gene: TRBD1; V gene: TRBV5-5; CDR3 protein: CASSRLGGTGYNEQFF; CDR3 DNA: TGTGCCAGCAGCCGTTTGGGGGGGACAGGGTACAATGAGCAGTTCTTC
J gene: TRBJ2-7; clone size: NA; D gene: TRBD2; V gene: TRBV11-1; CDR3 protein: CASSIGLAGEYEQYF; CDR3 DNA: TGTGCCAGCAGCATCGGACTAGCGGGGGAATACGAGCAGTACTTC
J gene: TRBJ2-3; clone size: NA; D gene: NA; V gene: TRBV3-1; CDR3 protein: CASSQGPGGTDTQYF; CDR3 DNA: TGTGCCAGCAGCCAAGGTCCAGGAGGCACAGATACGCAGTATTTT
J gene: TRBJ1-2; clone size: NA; D gene: NA; V gene: TRBV2; CDR3 protein: CASSLLGSGYTF; CDR3 DNA: TGTGCCAGCAGCCTATTGGGGTCCGGCTACACCTTC
J gene: TRBJ1-2; clone size: many; D gene: NA; V gene: TRBV5-1; CDR3 protein: CASSGVAPNYGYTF; CDR3 DNA: TGCGCCAGCAGCGGGGTAGCCCCTAACTATGGCTACACCTTC
J gene: TRBJ2-3; clone size: many; D gene: NA; V gene: TRBV18; CDR3 protein: CASSPQQTTDTQYF; CDR3 DNA: TGTGCCAGCTCACCCCAACAGACCACAGATACGCAGTATTTT
J gene: TRBJ2-3; clone size: many; D gene: NA; V gene: TRBV2; CDR3 protein: CASRPAGRTDTQYF; CDR3 DNA: TGTGCCAGCAGACCAGCGGGTCGCACAGATACGCAGTATTTT
J gene: TRBJ1-3; clone size: NA; D gene: NA; V gene: TRBV12-3/TRBV12-4; CDR3 protein: CAGSLAENTIYF; CDR3 DNA: TGTGCCGGCAGTTTGGCGGAAAACACCATATATTTT
J gene: TRBJ1-5; clone size: many; D gene: NA; V gene: TRBV5-1; CDR3 protein: CASSQTGGQPQHF; CDR3 DNA: TGCGCCAGCAGCCAGACGGGGGGTCAGCCCCAGCATTTT
J gene: TRBJ2-7; clone size: NA; D gene: NA; V gene: TRBV29-1; CDR3 protein: CSVEARGGVSYEQYF; CDR3 DNA: TGCAGCGTTGAGGCCCGCGGCGGAGTCTCCTACGAGCAGTACTTC
J gene: TRBJ2-7; clone size: NA; D gene: TRBD2; V gene: TRBV12-3/TRBV12-4; CDR3 protein: CASSSPGLAESYNEQYF; CDR3 DNA: TGTGCCAGCAGTTCCCCCGGACTAGCGGAATCCTACAATGAGCAGTACTTC
J gene: TRBJ2-6; clone size: NA; D gene: NA; V gene: TRBV12-3/TRBV12-4; CDR3 protein: CASSLAQVTAGANVLTF; CDR3 DNA: TGTGCCAGCAGTTTAGCGCAGGTGACAGCTGGGGCCAACGTCCTGACTTTC
J gene: TRBJ2-1; clone size: few; D gene: NA; V gene: TRBV5-5; CDR3 protein: CASQSQNPGSSYNEQFF; CDR3 DNA: TGTGCCAGCCAATCCCAAAACCCAGGGAGCTCCTACAATGAGCAGTTCTTC
J gene: TRBJ2-1; clone size: many; D gene: TRBD1; V gene: TRBV2; CDR3 protein: CASRSSRQGADEQFF; CDR3 DNA: TGTGCCAGCAGAAGTAGTCGGCAGGGGGCTGATGAGCAGTTCTTC
J gene: TRBJ1-6; clone size: many; D gene: TRBD1; V gene: TRBV6-2/TRBV6-3; CDR3 protein: CASSTGTGSSYNSPLHF; CDR3 DNA: TGTGCCAGCAGCACCGGGACAGGGAGCTCCTATAATTCACCCCTCCACTTT
J gene: TRBJ1-2; clone size: NA; D gene: TRBD1; V gene: TRBV12-3/TRBV12-4; CDR3 protein: CASSTTPGGASGYTF; CDR3 DNA: TGTGCCAGCAGTACCACTCCAGGGGGCGCCTCTGGCTACACCTTC
J gene: TRBJ2-1; clone size: NA; D gene: TRBD1; V gene: TRBV28; CDR3 protein: CASSLEYWTGRNEQFF; CDR3 DNA: TGTGCCAGCAGTTTAGAGTACTGGACAGGGAGGAATGAGCAGTTCTTC
J gene: TRBJ1-2; clone size: many; D gene: NA; V gene: TRBV6-6; CDR3 protein: CASSYEGTFDGYTF; CDR3 DNA: TGTGCCAGCAGTTACGAGGGGACATTTGATGGCTACACCTTC
J gene: TRBJ2-5; clone size: many; D gene: TRBD2; V gene: TRBV5-1; CDR3 protein: CASSLRLAGDETQYF; CDR3 DNA: TGCGCCAGCAGCTTGAGGCTAGCGGGAGATGAGACCCAGTACTTC
J gene: TRBJ1-2; clone size: once; D gene: NA; V gene: TRBV29-1; CDR3 protein: CSVGDQTNYGYTF; CDR3 DNA: TGCAGCGTTGGGGATCAAACTAACTATGGCTACACCTTC
J gene: TRBJ1-2; clone size: many; D gene: NA; V gene: TRBV12-3/TRBV12-4; CDR3 protein: CASSLEMGGYGYTF; CDR3 DNA: TGTGCCAGCAGTTTAGAGATGGGGGGCTATGGCTACACCTTC
J gene: TRBJ2-1; clone size: NA; D gene: TRBD2; V gene: TRBV7-2; CDR3 protein: CASSAVLAGVPNEQFF; CDR3 DNA: TGTGCCAGCAGCGCGGTACTAGCGGGAGTACCCAATGAGCAGTTCTTC
J gene: TRBJ2-5; clone size: NA; D gene: NA; V gene: TRBV6-5; CDR3 protein: CASSQYKTQYF; CDR3 DNA: TGTGCCAGCAGTCAATACAAGACCCAGTACTTC
J gene: TRBJ1-1; clone size: once; D gene: NA; V gene: TRBV24-1; CDR3 protein: CATNLESNTEAFF; CDR3 DNA: TGTGCCACCAACCTTGAATCCAACACTGAAGCTTTCTTT
J gene: TRBJ2-4; clone size: NA; D gene: NA; V gene: TRBV4-1; CDR3 protein: CASSQDQGRDKNIQYF; CDR3 DNA: TGCGCCAGCAGCCAAGACCAGGGGCGCGACAAAAACATTCAGTACTTC
J gene: TRBJ1-6; clone size: NA; D gene: NA; V gene: TRBV6-1; CDR3 protein: CASSEGPSNSPLHF; CDR3 DNA: TGTGCCAGCAGTGAAGGACCGTCCAATTCACCCCTCCACTTT
J gene: TRBJ2-1; clone size: once; D gene: TRBD1; V gene: TRBV3-1; CDR3 protein: CASSQDPGGIVNEQFF; CDR3 DNA: TGTGCCAGCAGCCAAGACCCAGGGGGCATCGTTAATGAGCAGTTCTTC
J gene: TRBJ2-2; clone size: NA; D gene: TRBD2; V gene: TRBV5-1; CDR3 protein: CASRALAEGPGELFF; CDR3 DNA: TGCGCCAGCAGGGCCCTAGCGGAAGGGCCCGGGGAGCTGTTTTTT
J gene: TRBJ2-1; clone size: once; D gene: NA; V gene: TRBV28; CDR3 protein: CASSLAQGRDEQFF; CDR3 DNA: TGTGCCAGCAGTTTAGCCCAGGGGCGGGATGAGCAGTTCTTC